One and the same sample provided the 25 T cell receptor beta chains below, sequenced in a study of cytomegalovirus exposure and HLA in healthy donors. The PCR made use of 60 Vbeta and 13 Jbeta primers. Profiling relied on immunoSEQ multiplex PCR, and the TCRdb table lists in-frame clones only, not all of them. This table holds 150,000 to 200,000 clones, over 60% found once. The sequenced sample consisted of PBMCs. All receptors come from a man aged 35 to 55 in good health and CMV-seropositive.

The chain uses TRBV5-6 and TRBJ2-1; TRBD1 matches 10 bases. Germline CDR1 is SGHDT and CDR2 is YYEEEE. The V segment lost 4 bases and the J segment 12 bases; nucleotides outside the gene matches: 10. CDR3 length: 14 amino acids. The CDR3, as DNA: TGTGCCAGCAGCCTGCTAGGGACAGGGGTGGGGCAGTTCTTC. It specifies CASSLLGTGVGQFF.

The J gene is TRBJ1-5, the V gene TRBV6-1, with a weak D call TRBD1 (5 bases). This CDR3 contains 14 residues. V was cut by 5 bases and J by 1 base, with 9 bases left in between. Germline V lookup: CDR1 MNHNS, CDR2 SASEGT. CDR3 sequence: CASSWGESNQPQHF. The DNA of the CDR3 is TGTGCCAGCAGTTGGGGGGAAAGCAATCAGCCCCAGCATTTT.

The rearrangement uses TRBV6-5 and TRBJ2-4; maybe TRBD2 (5 bases). The CDR3 contains 15 residues. Germline V gene lookup returns CDR1 MNHEY and CDR2 SVGAGI. The V end lost 0 bases, the J end lost 0 bases, and 6 bases lay between the germline ends. The CDR3 reads CASSYSGLAKNIQYF. The CDR3 nucleotides are TGTGCCAGCAGTTACTCTGGACTAGCCAAAAACATTCAGTACTTC.

J is TRBJ1-2 and V is TRBV19; a possible D gene is TRBD1 (5 bases). Trimming removed 5 bases from V and 4 bases from J, with 14 bases in between. The CDR3 consists of 14 residues. CDR1 LNHDA and CDR2 SQIVND come from the germline V gene (reference sequence). The CDR3 sequence is CASSPDIRTYGYTF. Here the CDR3 DNA reads TGTGCCAGTAGTCCGGACATCCGGACCTATGGCTACACCTTC.

The table lists this clone with a few counts. V and J are TRBV2 and TRBJ1-1; TRBD1 matches 11 bases. The germline V gene has CDR1 SNHLY and CDR2 FYNNEI. CDR3 size: 15 residues. V trimming: 6 bases; J trimming: 7 bases; junction bases outside the gene matches: 10. CDR3: CASSQRDRGYHEAFF. CDR3 in DNA: TGTGCCAGCAGCCAAAGGGACAGGGGGTATCATGAAGCTTTCTTT.

The V gene is TRBV7-8, the J gene TRBJ1-5, with TRBD1 matching over 9 bases. The germline V gene encodes CDR1 SGHVS and CDR2 FQNEAQ. The J segment lost 4 bases and the V segment lost 5 bases, leaving 12 bases of the junction unmatched. This CDR3 spans 17 amino acids. The DNA of the CDR3 is TGTGCCAGCAGCCGTTACTTTACGACAGGGGGGAATCAGCCCCAGCATTTT. It translates to CASSRYFTTGGNQPQHF.

The genes are TRBV4-1 and TRBJ2-3; TRBD2 aligns across 7 bases. CDR3 length equals 15 residues. In germline, CDR1 is MGHRA, CDR2 YSYEKL. The J segment lost 7 bases and the V segment lost 4 bases, leaving 11 bases of the junction unmatched. The CDR3 DNA follows: TGCGCCAGCAGCCGCGCATGGCTAGCGGAGAATACGCAGTATTTT. This translates into CASSRAWLAENTQYF.

This clone came up once. The V gene is TRBV11-2, the J gene TRBJ2-5; 8 bases line up with TRBD1. The CDR3 sequence is 15 residues long. Germline V gene lookup returns CDR1 SGHAT and CDR2 FQNNGV. V lost 6 bases, J lost 4 bases, and 10 bases stayed unmatched. Here the CDR3 DNA reads TGTGCCAGCAGTCAGACAGGGGTAAGGGCAGAGACCCAGTACTTC. Protein: CASSQTGVRAETQYF.

The rearrangement uses TRBV6-5 and TRBJ2-3; possibly TRBD2 for D (6 bases). V lost 0 bases, J lost 1 base, and 8 bases lay in between. This CDR3 is 15 amino acids long. Germline V gene sequence: CDR1 MNHEY, CDR2 SVGAGI. CDR3 bases: TGTGCCAGCAGTTACTCGTCTAGCGGCACAGATACGCAGTATTTT. Translating it yields CASSYSSSGTDTQYF.

The chain joins TRBV15 to TRBJ2-1; D uncertain. The CDR3 sequence is 13 residues long. V gave up 0 bases and J gave up 8 bases, with 8 bases separating them. CDR1 and CDR2 from the germline V gene are LNHNV and YYDKDF (reference sequence). The CDR3 spells CATSRDLRYEQFF. The DNA for the CDR3 is TGTGCCACCAGCAGAGATCTGAGGTATGAGCAGTTCTTC.

The count of this clone is one. This chain links TRBV28 with TRBJ2-7, with 9 bases identical to TRBD2. The V and J ends lost 3 bases and 6 bases, in that order; junction bases with no gene match: 0. This CDR3 comprises 12 residues. Germline V lookup: CDR1 MDHEN, CDR2 SYDVKM. This CDR3 reads CASSLTSGEQYF. In DNA, the CDR3 is TGTGCCAGCAGTTTGACTAGCGGCGAGCAGTACTTC.

Details on this clone: The junction departs from germline at one end; a sequencing error may be responsible. The V gene is TRBV2, the J gene TRBJ1-4, with D possibly being TRBD1 (6 bases). The CDR3 extends over 15 amino acids. CDR1 and CDR2 from the germline V gene are SNHLY and FYNNEI. The chain's CDR3 is CASSEMGATNGKLFF. The CDR3 DNA is TGTGCCAGCAGTGAAATGGGGGCCACGAATGGAAAACTGTTTTTT.

V is TRBV5-1 and J is TRBJ1-3, with D possibly TRBD1 on 5 matching bases. V shed 2 bases and J shed 0 bases, with 15 bases lying between them. From germline, CDR1 is SGHRS and CDR2 YFSETQ. The CDR3 contains 17 residues. CDR3 in DNA: TGCGCCAGCAGCTTCGGTGCAGGGCCGATCTCTGGAAACACCATATATTTT. Translating it yields CASSFGAGPISGNTIYF.

Of note for this clone: This specimen includes other DNA sequences encoding the same CDR3. V gene TRBV5-4 combines with J gene TRBJ2-1; 7 bases fit TRBD2. There are 15 residues in the CDR3. The ends lost 0 bases at V and 5 bases at J; junction bases unmatched: 5. The germline V gene encodes CDR1 SGHNT and CDR2 YYREEE (reference sequence). CDR3 DNA: TGTGCCAGCAGCTTGGGCGGGAGAGCCGACAATGAGCAGTTCTTC. Protein: CASSLGGRADNEQFF.

This sequence joins TRBV5-1 and TRBJ2-3; D is perhaps TRBD2 (7 bases). The germline CDR1 and CDR2 sequences are SGHRS and YFSETQ. The CDR3 is 15 amino acids. Trimming removed 4 bases at V and 0 bases at J, with 12 bases between. The CDR3 here is CASSPGGQSTDTQYF. DNA of the CDR3: TGCGCCAGCAGCCCGGGAGGACAGAGCACAGATACGCAGTATTTT. The full variable domain, with the rest looked up from reference TRBV5-1 and TRBJ2-3, is KAGVTQTPRYLIKTRGQQVTLSCSPISGHRSVSWYQQTPGQGLQFLFEYFSETQRNKGNFPGRFSGRQFSNSRSEMNVSTLELGDSALYLCASSPGGQSTDTQYFGPGTRLTVL.

This chain joins TRBV11-2 and TRBJ2-7; 7 bases map to TRBD2. Germline CDR1 reads SGHAT; CDR2 reads FQNNGV. The CDR3 covers 14 residues. V was pared by 1 base and J by 4 bases, with 4 bases of the junction left unmatched. For the CDR3, the DNA is TGTGCCAGCAGCTTAGCGGGAGGAATGTACGAGCAGTACTTC. Residues: CASSLAGGMYEQYF. The full variable domain, with the rest looked up from reference TRBV11-2 and TRBJ2-7, is EAGVAQSPRYKIIEKRQSVAFWCNPISGHATLYWYQQILGQGPKLLIQFQNNGVVDDSQLPKDRFSAERLKGVDSTLKIQPAKLEDSAVYLCASSLAGGMYEQYFGPGTRLTVT.

This clone was counted once. This chain uses TRBV7-9 with TRBJ2-5, with D possibly being TRBD1 (8 bases). Trimming shortened V by 4 bases and J by 4 bases, and 16 bases separated the two germline ends. The CDR3 is 15 amino acids. CDR1 and CDR2 from the germline V gene are SEHNR and FQNEAQ (reference sequence). In DNA, the CDR3 is TGTGCCAGCAGCTCGAGCGGGACAGGTCGAGAGACCCAGTACTTC. Translation: CASSSSGTGRETQYF.

This clone appeared once. The V gene is TRBV27, the J gene TRBJ2-4; 8 bases map to TRBD2. This CDR3 is built from 13 residues. Trimming took 4 bases from V and 7 from J; bases not matched to a gene: 3. CDR1 is MNHEY, CDR2 SMNVEV, per germline (reference sequence). The CDR3 reads CASSSRTSNIQYF. CDR3 DNA: TGTGCCAGCAGTTCTCGGACTAGCAACATTCAGTACTTC.

The J gene is TRBJ1-5, the V gene TRBV6-1; D is unresolved. Looked up from germline, CDR1 is MNHNS and CDR2 is SASEGT. V lost 5 bases and J lost 0, with 8 bases in between. The CDR3 sequence is 14 residues long. The CDR3 spells CASSSRDSNQPQHF. The CDR3, as DNA: TGTGCCAGCAGTAGCCGGGATAGCAATCAGCCCCAGCATTTT.

The chain has TRBV7-3 and TRBJ2-1; TRBD2 matches 9 bases. The CDR3 extends over 20 amino acids. Germline-derived CDR1 and CDR2 are SGHTA and FQGTGA. The junction had 16 bases not matched to a gene; V was cut back by 1 base and J by 3 bases. CDR3 protein: CASSLRGGLSGRGIYNEQFF. Written as DNA, the CDR3 is TGTGCCAGCAGCTTAAGGGGGGGACTTAGCGGGAGAGGTATCTACAATGAGCAGTTCTTC.

The rearrangement uses TRBV30 and TRBJ1-2; 10 bases fit TRBD1. In germline, CDR1 is GTSNPN, CDR2 SVGIG (reference sequence). The CDR3 length is 13 residues. Losses at the gene ends were 8 bases for V and 7 bases for J; bases not matched to a gene: 10. In DNA, the CDR3 is TGTGCCCATACTTTGGACAGGGGGGGTGGCTACACCTTC. This translates into CAHTLDRGGGYTF.

The rearrangement joins TRBV5-1 to TRBJ2-7; D is uncertain. The germline CDR1 and CDR2 sequences are SGHRS and YFSETQ. Trimming cost V 3 bases and J 4 bases, with 11 bases left between them. This CDR3 is 13 amino acids long. CDR3 DNA: TGCGCCAGCAGCTCCCAGATAAATTACGAGCAGTACTTC. It yields the protein CASSSQINYEQYF. The full variable domain, its missing parts supplied by reference TRBV5-1 and TRBJ2-7, is KAGVTQTPRYLIKTRGQQVTLSCSPISGHRSVSWYQQTPGQGLQFLFEYFSETQRNKGNFPGRFSGRQFSNSRSEMNVSTLELGDSALYLCASSSQINYEQYFGPGTRLTVT.

The rearrangement uses TRBV5-4 and TRBJ2-7, with 9 bases fitting TRBD1. This CDR3 is 16 amino acids long. The germline V gene encodes CDR1 SGHNT and CDR2 YYREEE (reference sequence). V was pared by 3 bases and J by 1 base, with 8 bases of the junction left unmatched. CDR3 region: CASSSLAGTGSYEQYF. CDR3 coding DNA: TGTGCCAGCAGCTCGTTGGCTGGGACAGGGTCCTACGAGCAGTACTTC.

This chain links TRBV19 with TRBJ2-1; perhaps TRBD1 as D (6 bases). The germline V and J ends were trimmed by 5 bases and 5 bases, with 13 bases remaining between them. Per germline, CDR1 LNHDA and CDR2 SQIVND (reference sequence). The CDR3 covers 14 residues. As DNA, the CDR3 is TGTGCCAGTAGTGCCGGGACAAGGCACAATGAGCAGTTCTTC. Residues: CASSAGTRHNEQFF.

The J gene is TRBJ1-2, the V gene TRBV11-3, with TRBD1 matching over 8 bases. Germline CDR1 and CDR2: SGHNT and YENEEA. J gave up 7 bases and V 1 base, and 8 bases lay outside the gene matches. This CDR3 is 15 amino acids long. CDR3: CASSLGVQGAFGYTF. The CDR3 DNA is TGTGCCAGCAGCTTAGGGGTTCAGGGGGCGTTTGGCTACACCTTC.